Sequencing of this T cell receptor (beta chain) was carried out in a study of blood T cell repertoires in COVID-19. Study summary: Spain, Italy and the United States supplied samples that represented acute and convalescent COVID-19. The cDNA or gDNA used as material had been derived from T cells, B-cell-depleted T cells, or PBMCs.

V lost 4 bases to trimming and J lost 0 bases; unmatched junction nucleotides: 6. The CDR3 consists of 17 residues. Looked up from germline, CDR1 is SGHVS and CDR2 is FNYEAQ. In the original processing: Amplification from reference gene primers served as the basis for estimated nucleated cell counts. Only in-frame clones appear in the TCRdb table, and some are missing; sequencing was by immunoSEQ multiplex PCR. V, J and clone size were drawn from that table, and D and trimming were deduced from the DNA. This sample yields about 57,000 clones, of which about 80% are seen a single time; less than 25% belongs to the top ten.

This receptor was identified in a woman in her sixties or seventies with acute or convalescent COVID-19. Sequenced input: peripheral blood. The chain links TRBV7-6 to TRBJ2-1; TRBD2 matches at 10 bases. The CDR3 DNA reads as TGTGCCAGCAGCTCATCTAGCGGGGGACCCTCCTACAATGAGCAGTTCTTC. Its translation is CASSSSSGGPSYNEQFF. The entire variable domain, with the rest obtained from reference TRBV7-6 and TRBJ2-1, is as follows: GAGVSQSPRYKVTKRGQDVALRCDPISGHVSLYWYRQALGQGPEFLTYFNYEAQQDKSGLPNDRFSAERPEGSISTLTIQRTEQRDSAMYRCASSSSSGGPSYNEQFFGPGTRLTVL.